Listed below are T cell receptor beta chains from one sample, sequenced in a study of blood T cell repertoires in COVID-19. Sequencing used immunoSEQ multiplex PCR; TCRdb keeps in-frame clones, though not all of them. The data show roughly 230,000 clones, roughly nine tenths seen once. The material sequenced was peripheral blood. All receptors come from a woman aged 40 to 55 who had recovered from COVID-19. Both conserved end residues are trimmed from each CDR3.

>TRBV5-1|TRBJ2-5
ASRAGGPGETQY
>TRBV25-1|TRBJ1-5
ASSQGGNQPQH
>TRBV29-1|TRBJ2-1
SVERLALVEQF
>TRBV27|TRBJ2-1
ASSGSAGGVNEQF
>TRBV2|TRBJ1-3
ASSGHPSGNTIY
>TRBV5-1|TRBJ2-3
ASSSIVAADTQY
>TRBV2|TRBJ1-5
ASTREGGSNQPQH
>TRBV5-6|TRBJ2-3
ASSLYKGAGTDTQY
>TRBV28|TRBJ2-1
ASRLAGDNEQF
>TRBV10-2|TRBJ1-1
ASSESTWTLSEAF
>TRBV24-1|TRBJ1-4
ATSDSEKLF
>TRBV7-6|TRBJ2-5
ASSLGGRGRETQY
>TRBV3-1/TRBV3-2|TRBJ1-2
ASFSGTGFNYGYT
>TRBV6-4|TRBJ2-2
ASSSPGTGCTGELF
>TRBV7-2|TRBJ1-1
ASRDRPGQTEAF
>TRBV19|TRBJ2-5
ASSTPSAGGTQY
>TRBV9|TRBJ2-2
ASNMEGLASTGELF
>TRBV19|TRBJ1-6
ASSSRGQGASPLH
>TRBV6-5|TRBJ2-7
ASSPVGGDHEQY
>TRBV5-6|TRBJ1-6
ASTSLSTPSYNSPLH
>TRBV5-5|TRBJ2-2
ASSFIQGAGELF
>TRBV2|TRBJ2-3
ASSPGASRTQY
>TRBV6-5|TRBJ2-7
ASHRTDGYEQY
>TRBV3-1/TRBV3-2|TRBJ2-7
ASSQPSGRKQY
>TRBV7-6|TRBJ1-2
ASSPTGTATPGNYGYT
>TRBV5-1|TRBJ1-2
ASSNPPETDGYT
>TRBV9|TRBJ2-1
ASSERTLTIQF
>TRBV19|TRBJ1-5
ASSRQLDQPQH
>TRBV3-1/TRBV3-2|TRBJ1-1
ASSQFLAGTTEAF
>TRBV7-9|TRBJ1-2
ASSLRGNSYGYT
>TRBV4-2|TRBJ2-5
ASTPQRGGSGETQY
>TRBV21-1|TRBJ2-1
ASSEILAGASHLSFRGYNEQF
>TRBV10-1|TRBJ1-2
ASSEDGNYGYT
>TRBV24-1|TRBJ2-2
ATSAPSGSKDTGELF
>TRBV9|TRBJ2-2
ASSVGSGGFGNTGELF
>TRBV24-1|TRBJ2-7
ATSQGLDEQY
>TRBV6-2/TRBV6-3|TRBJ1-5
ASSQQGAVDQPQH
>TRBV28|TRBJ2-5
ASSRRGEETQY
>TRBV14|TRBJ2-2
ASSRNSGSFGELF
>TRBV7-3|TRBJ2-2
ASSPVQGLGTGELF
>TRBV7-2|TRBJ2-1
ASSPPLSSYNEQF
>TRBV6-5|TRBJ2-4
ASHPTRLAKNIQY
>TRBV18|TRBJ2-2
ASSPPGLAGNTGELF
>TRBV29-1|TRBJ1-2
SVDPTGDYGYT
>TRBV6-2/TRBV6-3|TRBJ1-2
ASSYWQGNDGYT
>TRBV7-2|TRBJ2-1
ASSSPGEGLYEQF
>TRBV19|TRBJ2-4
ASSISTSQGSIQY
>TRBV10-3|TRBJ1-1
AISESVETEAF
>TRBV5-5|TRBJ1-2
ASRGNSYGYT
>TRBV7-9|TRBJ2-1
ASSSSGGNNEQF
>TRBV24-1|TRBJ1-5
ATSDGNQPQH
>TRBV29-1|TRBJ2-5
SVEIPGEETQY
>TRBV19|TRBJ2-5
ASSTRQEHAFRETQY
>TRBV3-1/TRBV3-2|TRBJ2-5
ASSGQSGSYQETQY
>TRBV18|TRBJ2-1
ASSGGVLDSYNEQF